Detailed here is one TCR beta chain. This CDR3 is built from 15 residues. Germline CDR1 and CDR2: SGHVS and FQNEAQ. Trimming cost V 5 bases and J 3 bases; bases outside gene matches: 5. Assay used: immunoSEQ multiplex PCR; TCRdb lists only in-frame clones, some missing. The sample holds around 54,000 clones, 81% seen once. The data stem from a study of blood T cell repertoires in COVID-19. This TCR came from an older woman with acute or convalescent COVID-19. This sequence joins TRBV7-8 and TRBJ2-7; TRBD2 matches 12 bases. The specimen was peripheral blood. The CDR3 coding sequence is TGTGCCAGCAGCACGACTAGCGGGAGTTTCTACGAGCAGTACTTC. This sequence encodes CASSTTSGSFYEQYF.